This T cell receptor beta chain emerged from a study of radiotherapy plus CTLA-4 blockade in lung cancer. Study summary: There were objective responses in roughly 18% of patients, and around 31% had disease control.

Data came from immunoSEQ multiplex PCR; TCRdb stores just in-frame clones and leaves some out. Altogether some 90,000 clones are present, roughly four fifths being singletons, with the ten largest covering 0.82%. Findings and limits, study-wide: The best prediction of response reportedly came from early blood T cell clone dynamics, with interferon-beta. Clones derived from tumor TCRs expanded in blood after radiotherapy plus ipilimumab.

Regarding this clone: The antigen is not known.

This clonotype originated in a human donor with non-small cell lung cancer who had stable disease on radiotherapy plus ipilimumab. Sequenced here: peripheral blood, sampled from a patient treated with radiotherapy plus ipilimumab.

The CDR3 loop reads CASSVGGRAPSGNTIYF. The CDR3 DNA is TGTGCCAGCAGCGTAGGGGGCCGGGCCCCCTCTGGAAACACCATATATTTT. The chain couples TRBV9 to TRBJ1-3, with D tentatively TRBD1 (5 bases). Germline V gene sequence: CDR1 SGDLS, CDR2 YYNGEE. The CDR3 contains 17 residues. Trimming cost V 0 bases and J 0 bases, with 13 bases left between them.